This T cell receptor beta chain was identified in a study of shared clonotypes between healthy human individuals. Whole-study context: Three CD4 naive, three CD4 memory, two CD8 naive and one CD8 memory plate were used per donor.

The study drew all its donors from Caucasian adults living in Nashville, Tennessee. Trimming cost V 0 bases and J 6 bases; bases outside gene matches: 3. The germline V gene has CDR1 SGHAT and CDR2 FQNNGV. The CDR3 loop spans 15 amino acids. Roughly 27,000 T cell genomes, or 200 ng DNA, went into the sorted-subset replicate PCRs. The table came from immunoSEQ multiplex PCR; TCRdb's copy has only in-frame clones and leaves some out. The sample includes about 380,000 clones, around 96% of them seen just once. This receptor was obtained from a man younger than 40 in good health. The sample consisted of memory CD8+ T cells sorted from blood. Subset indicated: CD45RO+ cells pooled with CCR7-negative TemRA cells. The V call is TRBV11-2, the J call TRBJ2-2; 8 bases fit TRBD2. The CDR3 spells CASSLETGRAGELFF. DNA for the CDR3: TGTGCCAGCAGCTTAGAAACCGGGAGGGCCGGGGAGCTGTTTTTT.